A single TCR beta chain is shown here with its context. What it binds is not known. Method: immunoSEQ multiplex PCR; TCRdb's copy keeps in-frame clones and lacks some. This sample has roughly 150,000 clones; 85% to 95% occur once, and the top ten carry roughly 5%. This entry comes from a study of T cell responses to AZD1222 COVID-19 vaccine. Whole-study results and caveats: Unmutated variant regions reportedly attract nearly half of all spike-specific TCRs. There were vaccine-associated CD4 TCRs across spike, dominant at 160-218 and 743-854.

V trimming: 8 bases; J trimming: 1 base; junction bases outside the gene matches: 11. The CDR3 is 16 residues long. Germline V gives CDR1 SEHNR, CDR2 FQNEAQ (reference sequence). Sample: peripheral blood, taken on day 0 of AZD1222 vaccination. This chain connects TRBV7-9 to TRBJ2-5; TRBD2 agrees at 9 bases. The sequence was collected from an adult in good health. CDR3 bases: TGTGCCAGCTCCTCCGTTAGCGGGAGTTTCCAAGAGACCCAGTACTTC. Translation: CASSSVSGSFQETQYF.